This T cell receptor beta chain was sequenced in a study of blood T cell repertoires in COVID-19. Background on the study: The origin of the acute and convalescent COVID-19 samples was the United States, Italy and Spain. PBMCs, B-cell-depleted T cells, or T cells were the source of the cDNA or gDNA that made up the material.

Under the authors' procedure: How many nucleated cells were present was estimated from reference gene primer amplification. Generated by immunoSEQ multiplex PCR, the TCRdb table keeps only in-frame clones and is missing some. For V, J and clone size, that table is used; D and trimming come from the DNA. This sample carries approximately 330,000 clones, roughly 86% of them seen once, and the ten largest clones take about 8.4%. The CDR3 loop spans 17 amino acids. With V trimmed by 0 bases and J by 3 bases, 6 bases remained unmatched. Germline V CDR1 and CDR2: SGHDT, YYEEEE. Everyone who took part was roughly 18 to 89 years old, and they came from about two dozen US areas. This clone was seen a single time.

The V and J genes are TRBV5-6 and TRBJ2-1; 10 bases line up with TRBD1. The source of this sequence is a woman in her 30s who had recovered from COVID-19. Sequenced material: PBMCs or T cells enriched from blood (not recorded which). CDR3 region: CASSLEGQGHLYNEQFF. The CDR3 DNA reads TGTGCCAGCAGCTTGGAGGGACAGGGGCATCTCTACAATGAGCAGTTCTTC.